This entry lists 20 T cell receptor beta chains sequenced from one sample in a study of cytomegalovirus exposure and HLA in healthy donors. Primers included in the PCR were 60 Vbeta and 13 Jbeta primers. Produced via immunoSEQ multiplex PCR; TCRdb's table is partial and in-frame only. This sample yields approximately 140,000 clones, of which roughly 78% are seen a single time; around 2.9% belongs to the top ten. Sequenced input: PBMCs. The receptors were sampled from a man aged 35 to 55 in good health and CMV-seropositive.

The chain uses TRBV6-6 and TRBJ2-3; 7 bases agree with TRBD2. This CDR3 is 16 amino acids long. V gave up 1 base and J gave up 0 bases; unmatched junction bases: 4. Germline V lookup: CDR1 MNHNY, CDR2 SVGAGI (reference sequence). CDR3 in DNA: TGTGCCAGCAGTTACTTGAGCGGGATAAGCACAGATACGCAGTATTTT. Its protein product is CASSYLSGISTDTQYF.

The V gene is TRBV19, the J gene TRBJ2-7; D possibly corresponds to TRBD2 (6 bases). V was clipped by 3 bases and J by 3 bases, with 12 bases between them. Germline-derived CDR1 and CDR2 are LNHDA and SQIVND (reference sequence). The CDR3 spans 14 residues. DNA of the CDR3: TGTGCCAGTAGTATGGAAGACGGGGGCTACGAGCAGTACTTC. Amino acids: CASSMEDGGYEQYF.

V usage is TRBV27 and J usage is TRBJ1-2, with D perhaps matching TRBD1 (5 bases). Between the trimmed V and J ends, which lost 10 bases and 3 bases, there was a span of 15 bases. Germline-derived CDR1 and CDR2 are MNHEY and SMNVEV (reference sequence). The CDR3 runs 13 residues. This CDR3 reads CATRPGFYYGYTF. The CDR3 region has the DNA TGTGCCACCCGGCCAGGGTTCTACTATGGCTACACCTTC.

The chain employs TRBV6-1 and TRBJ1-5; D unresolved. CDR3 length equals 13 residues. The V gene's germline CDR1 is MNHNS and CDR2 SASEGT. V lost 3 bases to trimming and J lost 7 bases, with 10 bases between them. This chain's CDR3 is CASSETGSQPQHF. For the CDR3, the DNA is TGTGCCAGCAGTGAGACCGGGAGCCAGCCCCAGCATTTT.

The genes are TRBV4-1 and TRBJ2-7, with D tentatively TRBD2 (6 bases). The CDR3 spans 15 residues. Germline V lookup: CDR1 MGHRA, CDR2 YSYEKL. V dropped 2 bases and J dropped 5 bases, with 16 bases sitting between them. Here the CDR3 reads CASSQPSSSVDEQYF. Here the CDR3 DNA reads TGCGCCAGCAGCCAACCATCTTCTAGCGTCGACGAGCAGTACTTC.

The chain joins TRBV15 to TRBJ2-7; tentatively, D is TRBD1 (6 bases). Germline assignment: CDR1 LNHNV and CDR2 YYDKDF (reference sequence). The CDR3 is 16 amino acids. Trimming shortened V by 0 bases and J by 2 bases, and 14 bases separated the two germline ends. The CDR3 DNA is TGTGCCACCAGCAGAGATAAATGGACAGAGACCTACGAGCAGTACTTC. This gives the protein CATSRDKWTETYEQYF.

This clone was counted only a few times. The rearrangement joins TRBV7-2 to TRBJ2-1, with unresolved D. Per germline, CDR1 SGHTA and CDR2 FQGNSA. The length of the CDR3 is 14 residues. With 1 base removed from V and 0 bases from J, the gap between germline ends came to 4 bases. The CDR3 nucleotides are TGTGCCAGCAGCTTAGTGAGCTCCTACAATGAGCAGTTCTTC. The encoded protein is CASSLVSSYNEQFF.

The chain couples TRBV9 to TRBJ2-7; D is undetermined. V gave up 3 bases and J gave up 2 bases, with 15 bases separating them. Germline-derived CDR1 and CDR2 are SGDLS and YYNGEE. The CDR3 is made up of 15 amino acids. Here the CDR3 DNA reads TGTGCCAGCAGCGAAGACACGGCCCCCACCTACGAGCAGTACTTC. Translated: CASSEDTAPTYEQYF.

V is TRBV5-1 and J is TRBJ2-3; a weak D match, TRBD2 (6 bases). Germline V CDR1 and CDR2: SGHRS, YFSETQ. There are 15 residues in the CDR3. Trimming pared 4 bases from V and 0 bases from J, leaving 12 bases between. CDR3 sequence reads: CASSSSGASTDTQYF. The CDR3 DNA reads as TGCGCCAGCAGCAGTAGCGGAGCAAGCACAGATACGCAGTATTTT.

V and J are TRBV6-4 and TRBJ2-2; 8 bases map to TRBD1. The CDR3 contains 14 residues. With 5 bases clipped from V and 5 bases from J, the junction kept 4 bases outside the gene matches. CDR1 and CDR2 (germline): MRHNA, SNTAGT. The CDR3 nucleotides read TGTGCCAGCAGTCCCCAGGGGGCTACCGGGGAGCTGTTTTTT. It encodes CASSPQGATGELFF.

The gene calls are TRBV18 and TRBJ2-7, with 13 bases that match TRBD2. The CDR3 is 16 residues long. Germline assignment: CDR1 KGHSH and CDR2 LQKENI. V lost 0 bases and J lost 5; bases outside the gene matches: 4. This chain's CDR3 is CASSPPVGLAGDEQYF. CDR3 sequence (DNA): TGTGCCAGCTCACCACCGGTCGGACTAGCGGGAGACGAGCAGTACTTC.

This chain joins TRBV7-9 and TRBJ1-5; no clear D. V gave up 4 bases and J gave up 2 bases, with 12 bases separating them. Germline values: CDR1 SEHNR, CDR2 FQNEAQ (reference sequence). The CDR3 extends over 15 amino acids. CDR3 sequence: CASSSTARGNQPQHF. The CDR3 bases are TGTGCCAGCAGCTCGACGGCCCGGGGCAATCAGCCCCAGCATTTT.

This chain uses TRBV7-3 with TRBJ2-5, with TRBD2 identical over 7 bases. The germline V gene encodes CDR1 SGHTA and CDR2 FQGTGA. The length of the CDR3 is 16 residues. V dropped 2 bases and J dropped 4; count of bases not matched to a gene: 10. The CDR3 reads CASSLLAGEIGETQYF. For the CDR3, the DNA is TGTGCCAGCAGCTTATTGGCGGGGGAGATTGGAGAGACCCAGTACTTC.

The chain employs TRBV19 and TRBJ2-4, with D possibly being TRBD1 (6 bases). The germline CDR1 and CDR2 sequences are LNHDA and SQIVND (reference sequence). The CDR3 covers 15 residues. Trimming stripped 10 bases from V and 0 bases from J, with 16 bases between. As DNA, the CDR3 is TGTGCCACTCAAGACAGGCTCTTAGCCAAAAACATTCAGTACTTC. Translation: CATQDRLLAKNIQYF.

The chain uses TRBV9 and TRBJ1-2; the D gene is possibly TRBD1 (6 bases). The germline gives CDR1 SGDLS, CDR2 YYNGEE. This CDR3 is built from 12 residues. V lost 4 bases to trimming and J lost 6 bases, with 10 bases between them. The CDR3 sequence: CASSYNRDGYTF. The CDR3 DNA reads TGTGCCAGCAGCTATAACAGGGATGGCTACACCTTC.

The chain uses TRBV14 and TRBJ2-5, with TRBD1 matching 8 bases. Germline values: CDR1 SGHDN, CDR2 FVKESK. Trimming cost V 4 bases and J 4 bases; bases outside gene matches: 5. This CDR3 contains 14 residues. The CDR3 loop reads CASSRDRGRETQYF. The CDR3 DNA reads TGTGCCAGCAGCCGCGACAGGGGTCGAGAGACCCAGTACTTC.

The CDR3 region has the DNA TGTGCCAGCAGCCAAGATAATGGCCAAATAGAGACCCAGTACTTC. Protein: CASSQDNGQIETQYF. The chain employs TRBV14 and TRBJ2-5, with D uncertain. The CDR3 sequence is 15 residues long. The germline CDR1 and CDR2 sequences are SGHDN and FVKESK. Trimming shortened V by 0 bases and J by 4 bases, and 12 bases separated the two germline ends.

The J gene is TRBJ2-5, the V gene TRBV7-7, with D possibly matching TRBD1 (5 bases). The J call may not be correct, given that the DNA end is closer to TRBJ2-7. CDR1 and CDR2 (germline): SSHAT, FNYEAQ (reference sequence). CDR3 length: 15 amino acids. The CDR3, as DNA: TGTGCCAGCAGCTTAATAGGGGCTACCGCTTACGAGCAGTACTTC. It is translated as CASSLIGATAYEQYF.

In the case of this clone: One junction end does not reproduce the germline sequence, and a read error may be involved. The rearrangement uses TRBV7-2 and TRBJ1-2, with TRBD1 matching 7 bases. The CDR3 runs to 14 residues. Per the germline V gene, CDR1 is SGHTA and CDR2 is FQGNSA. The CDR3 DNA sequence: TGTGCCGGCAGCCAATCCCAGGGGGATCGGGGCTACACCTTC. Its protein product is CAGSQSQGDRGYTF.

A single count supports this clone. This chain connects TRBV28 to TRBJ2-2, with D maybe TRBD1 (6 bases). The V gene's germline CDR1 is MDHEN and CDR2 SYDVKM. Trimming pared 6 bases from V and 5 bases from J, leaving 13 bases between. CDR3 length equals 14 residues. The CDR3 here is CASSSGTGTGELFF. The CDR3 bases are TGTGCCAGCAGCTCAGGTACAGGGACCGGGGAGCTGTTTTTT.